The T cell receptor (beta chain) under discussion was sequenced for a study of blood T cells in healthy people across ages. Study outcomes and limitations: Naive CD4+ cell counts and diversity both ran higher in long-lived than in aged donors. TCR beta diversity, measured per million T cells, fell in a roughly linear way with age.

This clonotype has more than one count but fewer than ten. Its antigen is unknown. The authors drew about 9.5 milliliters of peripheral blood from each donor. Combining a sample-barcoded 5' primer with a J-beta primer mix, a second PCR ran for roughly 6 to 12 cycles. A 12-random-nucleotide template-switch adaptor tagged each cDNA molecule. TCRdb recomputed calls from the 5' RACE reads with MiXCR, one row per CDR3 protein. The sample records 1 million to 1.2 million distinct CDR3 sequences, under 40% being singletons. The CDR3 is made up of 15 amino acids. CDR1 is SGHKS and CDR2 is YYEKEE in the germline V gene (reference sequence). V was pared by 0 bases and J by 7 bases, with 5 bases of the junction left unmatched.

The clonotype comes from a man aged 18 to 35 in good health. Sequenced: blood. The chain uses TRBV5-5 and TRBJ1-5; the match to TRBD1 covers 9 bases. DNA for the CDR3: TGTGCCAGCAGCTTGGCCGGGACAGGGATACAGCCCCAGCATTTT. Translating it yields CASSLAGTGIQPQHF. Full variable domain (missing parts from reference TRBV5-5 and TRBJ1-5): DAGVTQSPTHLIKTRGQQVTLRCSPISGHKSVSWYQQVLGQGPQFIFQYYEKEERGRGNFPDRFSARQFPNYSSELNVNALLLGDSALYLCASSLAGTGIQPQHFGDGTRLSIL.